One sample yielded the 27 T cell receptor beta chains listed below, sequenced in a study of identical twins listed by TCRdb under 2016. The library was generated by 5' RACE. Sequenced using an Illumina HiSeq 2000. The public reads were reprocessed in TCRdb via fastp at Q25 and MiXCR, keeping in-frame beta chains. One record per CDR3 amino acid sequence lists the most common genes and DNA. In all, the sample holds 400,000 to 650,000 distinct CDR3 sequences, and about 20% of those were seen once. Jointly, the top ten make up roughly 0.91% of the sample. This sample was also put to use in a study of T cells expressing NK-cell markers.

Sequencing was done on a sample of CD4+ T cells sorted from blood. These receptors were obtained from a woman aged 18-35 years in good health.

This chain links TRBV20-1 with TRBJ2-7; possible D gene TRBD1, 5 bases. This CDR3 is 15 amino acids long. V dropped 5 bases and J dropped 2 bases, with 19 bases sitting between them. Germline V lookup: CDR1 DFQATT, CDR2 SNEGSKA (reference sequence). CDR3 protein: CSASRQRQLTYEQYF. Here the CDR3 DNA reads TGCAGTGCTTCGCGACAGCGACAACTAACCTACGAGCAGTACTTC.

At least ten counts were recorded for this clonotype. The CDR3 region is CASSLGLAGKETQYF. In nucleotides, the CDR3 is TGCGCCAGCAGCTTGGGACTAGCGGGGAAAGAGACCCAGTACTTC. The rearrangement links TRBV5-1 to TRBJ2-5; 11 nucleotides line up with TRBD2. The J segment lost 3 bases and the V segment lost 0 bases, leaving 1 base of the junction unmatched. This CDR3 region has 15 residues. The germline V gene has CDR1 SGHRS and CDR2 YFSETQ.

This clonotype came up a few times. The chain recombines TRBV6-1 with TRBJ1-1; D might be TRBD1 (6 bases). The CDR3 runs 14 residues. The V gene's germline CDR1 is MNHNS and CDR2 SASEGT. V lost 6 bases and J 0 bases, leaving 11 bases between the germline ends. The CDR3 DNA reads TGTGCCAGCAGAAAGGGGGTCCTGAACACTGAAGCTTTCTTT. Translating it yields CASRKGVLNTEAFF.

This clonotype turned up a few times. V is TRBV19 and J is TRBJ2-1; D gene unclear. The CDR3 runs to 15 residues. The germline gives CDR1 LNHDA, CDR2 SQIVND (reference sequence). V lost 3 bases, J lost 7 bases, and 16 bases lay in between. In nucleotides, the CDR3 is TGTGCCAGTAGTATCTGGCCGGGTAGGTCAAATGAGCAGTTCTTC. This encodes CASSIWPGRSNEQFF. Variable domain in full (rest from reference TRBV19 and TRBJ2-1): DGGITQSPKYLFRKEGQNVTLSCEQNLNHDAMYWYRQDPGQGLRLIYYSQIVNDFQKGDIAEGYSVSREKKESFPLTVTSAQKNPTAFYLCASSIWPGRSNEQFFGPGTRLTVL.

This clonotype was seen a few times. J is TRBJ2-3 and V is TRBV7-2; no reliable D call. This CDR3 has 13 amino acids. Germline V gives CDR1 SGHTA, CDR2 FQGNSA. V lost 5 bases and J 5 bases, leaving 11 bases between the germline ends. The CDR3 loop reads CASSPSVQDTQYF. The CDR3 DNA is TGTGCCAGCAGCCCATCGGTACAAGATACGCAGTATTTT.

The chain uses TRBV5-1 and TRBJ2-3; D not certain. V lost 4 bases, J lost 1 base, and 7 bases lay in between. The CDR3 covers 13 residues. Germline V gene data show CDR1 as SGHRS and CDR2 as YFSETQ. The CDR3 nucleotides are TGCGCCAGCAGCACGGTCCGCACAGATACGCAGTATTTT. Protein product: CASSTVRTDTQYF.

This clonotype occurred a few times. The chain uses TRBV12-5 and TRBJ1-5; D is unresolved. Trimming pared 8 bases from V and 3 bases from J, leaving 20 bases between. The CDR3 is 16 amino acids. Germline loops: CDR1 LGHNT, CDR2 FRNRAP. DNA of the CDR3: TGTGCTAGTTCTACCTCGAGCGACCCAATCAATCAGCCCCAGCATTTT. It translates to CASSTSSDPINQPQHF.

This clonotype appeared a few times. This chain uses TRBV7-2 with TRBJ2-7, with a weak D call TRBD1 (6 bases). This CDR3 is built from 13 residues. Germline CDR1 SGHTA, CDR2 FQGNSA. V lost 5 bases and J lost 5, with 13 bases in between. Written as DNA, the CDR3 is TGTGCCAGCAGCGCCGGGACATGGGACGAGCAGTACTTC. This encodes CASSAGTWDEQYF.

The V call is TRBV20-1, the J call TRBJ2-3, with 9 bases fitting TRBD2. Trimming cost V 6 bases and J 9 bases; bases outside gene matches: 13. The CDR3 is 14 residues long. Germline V gene data show CDR1 as DFQATT and CDR2 as SNEGSKA (reference sequence). The CDR3 spells CSAISGRIGDTQYF. The CDR3 DNA reads as TGCAGTGCGATTAGCGGGAGAATTGGGGACACGCAGTATTTT.

The chain links TRBV12-3 or TRBV12-4 to TRBJ1-2; no definite D call. Deletions cut 1 base from V and 3 bases from J, with 12 bases between. This CDR3 region has 15 residues. The CDR3 region has the DNA TGTGCCAGCAGTTTAGATAGTTACAACGACTATGGCTACACCTTC. Translated: CASSLDSYNDYGYTF.

Only a few counts were recorded for this clonotype. V is TRBV20-1 and J is TRBJ1-5; 9 bases map to TRBD1. Germline values: CDR1 DFQATT, CDR2 SNEGSKA (reference sequence). V trimming: 5 bases; J trimming: 5 bases; junction bases outside the gene matches: 7. The CDR3 contains 14 residues. This CDR3 reads CSAFRQGGDQPQHF. In nucleotides, the CDR3 is TGCAGTGCTTTTCGACAGGGGGGGGATCAGCCCCAGCATTTT.

V and J are TRBV7-9 and TRBJ2-3, with D perhaps TRBD2 (5 bases). The CDR3 loop spans 16 amino acids. From germline, CDR1 is SEHNR and CDR2 FQNEAQ (reference sequence). Deletions cut 1 base from V and 0 bases from J, with 11 bases between. The CDR3 sequence is CASSLGERPSTDTQYF. As DNA, the CDR3 is TGTGCCAGCAGCTTAGGGGAGCGGCCTAGCACAGATACGCAGTATTTT.

DNA of the CDR3: TGTGCCAGCAGCCCCAGGACAGGACCGATGAACACTGAAGCTTTCTTT. It translates to CASSPRTGPMNTEAFF. The chain is built from TRBV7-2 and TRBJ1-1, with 7 nucleotides matching TRBD1. This CDR3 spans 16 amino acids. Germline values: CDR1 SGHTA, CDR2 FQGNSA. With 5 bases clipped from V and 0 bases from J, the junction kept 9 bases outside the gene matches.

This chain joins TRBV20-1 and TRBJ2-3, with TRBD2 identical over 7 bases. This CDR3 region has 16 residues. V dropped 0 bases and J dropped 0; count of bases not matched to a gene: 6. Germline CDR1 is DFQATT and CDR2 is SNEGSKA (reference sequence). The CDR3 DNA reads TGCAGTGCTAGAGATCTCACTAGCGTTAGCACAGATACGCAGTATTTT. It encodes CSARDLTSVSTDTQYF.

This clonotype was counted a few times. The chain links TRBV4-1 to TRBJ2-7; D is uncertain. CDR3 length: 15 amino acids. Germline CDR1 MGHRA, CDR2 YSYEKL. V dropped 4 bases and J dropped 5 bases, with 18 bases sitting between them. DNA of the CDR3: TGCGCCAGCAGCCTTGATTATATTCAACCGAACGAGCAGTACTTC. Protein sequence: CASSLDYIQPNEQYF.

Here the CDR3 DNA reads TGTGCCACCAGCAGTGTCCGGGACGGAAGGTCACCCCTCCACTTT. Translated: CATSSVRDGRSPLHF. V is TRBV15 and J is TRBJ1-6; the D gene is possibly TRBD1 (5 bases). In germline, CDR1 is LNHNV, CDR2 YYDKDF (reference sequence). This CDR3 is built from 15 residues. V was pared by 3 bases and J by 10 bases, with 16 bases between.

This clonotype was counted a few times. V is TRBV15 and J is TRBJ2-1, with D hard to call. The V gene's germline CDR1 is LNHNV and CDR2 YYDKDF (reference sequence). Trimming took 0 bases from V and 0 from J, leaving 9 bases between them. The CDR3 consists of 16 residues. The DNA of the CDR3 is TGTGCCACCAGCAGAGATCGGCGGAGCTCCTACAATGAGCAGTTCTTC. Translated: CATSRDRRSSYNEQFF.

This rearrangement joins TRBV20-1 to TRBJ1-3; D is unresolved. Trimming left V 4 bases short and J 0 bases short, with 4 bases between. The CDR3 has 12 residues. The germline CDR1 and CDR2 sequences are DFQATT and SNEGSKA (reference sequence). The CDR3, as DNA: TGCAGTGCTATCCTCTCTGGAAACACCATATATTTT. Translating gives CSAILSGNTIYF.

A few counts support this clonotype. An end of the junction does not agree with germline; a read error may underlie this. The rearrangement uses TRBV20-1 and TRBJ1-1; 7 nucleotides align to TRBD1. CDR1 is DFQATT, CDR2 SNEGSKA, per germline (reference sequence). This CDR3 has 15 residues. The CDR3 region is CSARGQGQLNTEAFF. For the CDR3, the DNA is TGCAGTGCCAGAGGCCAGGGACAGTTGAACACTGAAGCTTTCTTT.

The V and J genes are TRBV20-1 and TRBJ1-1; 7 bases line up with TRBD1. V was pared by 6 bases and J by 1 base, with 5 bases of the junction left unmatched. Germline assignment: CDR1 DFQATT and CDR2 SNEGSKA (reference sequence). The CDR3 contains 13 residues. The CDR3 nucleotides read TGCAGTGCCCCGGGACAGACGAACACTGAAGCTTTCTTT. Its translation: CSAPGQTNTEAFF.

The table lists this clonotype with many counts. The chain couples TRBV6-5 to TRBJ2-3; no reliable D call. There are 12 residues in the CDR3. The germline V and J ends were trimmed by 7 bases and 4 bases, with 9 bases remaining between them. Germline CDR1 is MNHEY and CDR2 is SVGAGI. CDR3: CASNGLSDTQYF. The CDR3 coding sequence is TGTGCCAGCAACGGATTATCAGATACGCAGTATTTT.

This chain connects TRBV12-3 or TRBV12-4 to TRBJ2-3; 8 bases align to TRBD2. V lost 7 bases to trimming and J lost 4 bases; unmatched junction nucleotides: 16. CDR3 length equals 17 residues. As DNA, the CDR3 is TGTGCCAGCACCGGGGCGGCGGGAGGTTTGGGCCCAGATACGCAGTATTTT. It translates to CASTGAAGGLGPDTQYF.

This clonotype was seen a few times. This rearrangement joins TRBV20-1 to TRBJ2-1; 14 bases are a match to TRBD2. CDR1 DFQATT and CDR2 SNEGSKA come from the germline V gene (reference sequence). V gave up 5 bases and J gave up 9 bases; unmatched junction bases: 6. The CDR3 is made up of 14 amino acids. CDR3 region: CSAGTSGSISEQFF. For the CDR3, the DNA is TGCAGTGCTGGGACTAGCGGGAGTATCAGTGAGCAGTTCTTC.

This clonotype was recorded at least ten times. V usage is TRBV6-1 and J usage is TRBJ2-1; tentative D call: TRBD2 (6 bases). V gave up 7 bases and J gave up 1 base, with 11 bases separating them. The CDR3 covers 14 residues. In germline, CDR1 is MNHNS, CDR2 SASEGT. The CDR3: CASTPGGSYNEQFF. The CDR3 DNA sequence: TGTGCCAGCACTCCTGGAGGGTCCTACAATGAGCAGTTCTTC.

A few counts support this clonotype. The chain joins TRBV6-1 to TRBJ1-2; 7 nucleotides line up with TRBD1. Germline CDR1 and CDR2: MNHNS and SASEGT. Trimming removed 5 bases from V and 6 bases from J; junction bases left unmatched: 15. The CDR3 has 16 residues. CDR3 sequence (DNA): TGTGCCAGCAGTAATGCCGGGACAGCCACCTTCCATGGCTACACCTTC. Translation: CASSNAGTATFHGYTF.

The chain joins TRBV15 to TRBJ1-1; D not resolved. Between the trimmed V and J ends, which lost 0 bases and 5 bases, there was a span of 10 bases. The CDR3 is 14 residues long. CDR1 and CDR2 (germline): LNHNV, YYDKDF (reference sequence). For the CDR3, the DNA is TGTGCCACCAGCAGAGATTTGGAGGGAACTGAAGCTTTCTTT. Residues: CATSRDLEGTEAFF.

The chain uses TRBV20-1 and TRBJ1-5; 9 positions agree with TRBD1. CDR3 length: 13 amino acids. Germline loops: CDR1 DFQATT, CDR2 SNEGSKA (reference sequence). V shed 6 bases and J 6 bases; nucleotides not matched to a gene: 6. CDR3 DNA sequence: TGCAGTGCGAGTACAGGGGGCGGTCAGCCCCAGCATTTT. It codes for CSASTGGGQPQHF.